The 15 T cell receptor beta chains below all came from one sample that was sequenced in a study of blood T cell repertoires in COVID-19. Data came from immunoSEQ multiplex PCR; TCRdb stores just in-frame clones and leaves some out. The sample comprises approximately 460,000 clones, 75% to 90% of which are singletons, and 0.75% to 0.9% rests with the top ten. The source material was peripheral blood. The source of these receptors is a man aged 18 to 35 with COVID-19, enrolled during active disease.

This clone has a single count. The chain employs TRBV19 and TRBJ2-7, with 10 nucleotides matching TRBD1. The CDR3 contains 14 residues. The J segment lost 2 bases and the V segment lost 7 bases, leaving 5 bases of the junction unmatched. Germline CDR1 LNHDA, CDR2 SQIVND (reference sequence). CDR3: CASKPGQGTYEQYF. In DNA, the CDR3 is TGTGCCAGTAAACCGGGACAGGGGACCTACGAGCAGTACTTC. The variable domain in full, completed from reference TRBV19 and TRBJ2-7, reads DGGITQSPKYLFRKEGQNVTLSCEQNLNHDAMYWYRQDPGQGLRLIYYSQIVNDFQKGDIAEGYSVSREKKESFPLTVTSAQKNPTAFYLCASKPGQGTYEQYFGPGTRLTVT.

The chain joins TRBV28 to TRBJ1-4; a possible D gene is TRBD1 (6 bases). The CDR3 runs to 13 residues. Germline CDR1 MDHEN, CDR2 SYDVKM. Trimming took 6 bases from V and 5 from J, leaving 10 bases between them. As DNA, the CDR3 is TGTGCCAGCAGACAGGGAGGGAATGAAAAACTGTTTTTT. This gives the protein CASRQGGNEKLFF.

The genes are TRBV19 and TRBJ2-1; 10 bases are a match to TRBD2. The CDR3 has 16 amino acids. Germline V gene lookup returns CDR1 LNHDA and CDR2 SQIVND (reference sequence). J gave up 4 bases and V 1 base, and 4 bases lay outside the gene matches. CDR3 DNA: TGTGCCAGTAGTATAGTCGGACTAGCGGCTTACAATGAGCAGTTCTTC. Protein product: CASSIVGLAAYNEQFF.

This chain uses TRBV5-4 with TRBJ1-4; D not resolved. The CDR3 is 13 amino acids. Germline CDR1 reads SGHNT; CDR2 reads YYREEE (reference sequence). V lost 2 bases and J lost 8, with 10 bases in between. CDR3 nucleotide sequence: TGTGCCAGCAGCTTAGCCAACGAAGAAAAACTGTTTTTT. Residues: CASSLANEEKLFF.

This clone was recorded only once. The chain is built from TRBV9 and TRBJ1-5; the match to TRBD1 covers 8 bases. The CDR3 totals 16 residues. J gave up 4 bases and V 0 bases, and 6 bases lay outside the gene matches. CDR1 SGDLS and CDR2 YYNGEE come from the germline V gene. The CDR3 sequence: CASSVGSGGANQPQHF. The CDR3 DNA reads as TGTGCCAGCAGCGTAGGTTCAGGGGGCGCGAATCAGCCCCAGCATTTT.

The J gene is TRBJ2-3, the V gene TRBV5-1; a possible D gene is TRBD1 (5 bases). The CDR3 spans 14 residues. Trimming pared 6 bases from V and 0 bases from J, leaving 11 bases between. Looked up from germline, CDR1 is SGHRS and CDR2 is YFSETQ. The CDR3 nucleotides read TGCGCCAGCATTCCTTCAGGGAGCACAGATACGCAGTATTTT. Amino acids: CASIPSGSTDTQYF. Combining the CDR3 with reference TRBV5-1 and TRBJ2-3 gives the whole variable domain KAGVTQTPRYLIKTRGQQVTLSCSPISGHRSVSWYQQTPGQGLQFLFEYFSETQRNKGNFPGRFSGRQFSNSRSEMNVSTLELGDSALYLCASIPSGSTDTQYFGPGTRLTVL.

The chain couples TRBV20-1 to TRBJ1-1; D is possibly TRBD1 (5 bases). Trimming shortened V by 3 bases and J by 3 bases, and 11 bases separated the two germline ends. CDR1 and CDR2 (germline): DFQATT, SNEGSKA (reference sequence). The CDR3 is made up of 13 amino acids. This CDR3 reads CSASTRDYTEAFF. CDR3 bases: TGCAGTGCTAGTACCAGGGACTACACTGAAGCTTTCTTT.

The V call is TRBV19, the J call TRBJ2-1, with TRBD2 matching 14 bases. Trimming cost V 5 bases and J 15 bases; bases outside gene matches: 6. This CDR3 spans 13 amino acids. The germline V gene encodes CDR1 LNHDA and CDR2 SQIVND (reference sequence). CDR3 protein: CASSPGTSGRPFF. The CDR3 nucleotides are TGTGCCAGTAGTCCCGGGACTAGCGGGAGACCGTTCTTC.

The chain uses TRBV5-1 and TRBJ2-2; TRBD1 matches at 10 bases. CDR1 is SGHRS, CDR2 YFSETQ, per germline. Trimming took 4 bases from V and 3 from J; bases not matched to a gene: 3. This CDR3 spans 15 amino acids. CDR3 in amino acids: CASSRDRGHTGELFF. In nucleotides, the CDR3 is TGCGCCAGCAGCCGGGACAGGGGACACACCGGGGAGCTGTTTTTT.

The rearrangement joins TRBV5-1 to TRBJ1-2; D possibly corresponds to TRBD1 (5 bases). Deletions cut 4 bases from V and 9 bases from J, with 19 bases between. The CDR3 contains 14 residues. CDR1 is SGHRS and CDR2 is YFSETQ in the germline V gene. The CDR3 is CASSAGGVRGSYTF. In nucleotides, the CDR3 is TGCGCCAGCAGCGCAGGAGGGGTGAGGGGAAGCTACACCTTC.

With regard to this clone: Other DNA sequences within the sample encode an identical CDR3. This rearrangement joins TRBV24-1 to TRBJ2-5; 9 bases fit TRBD1. The CDR3 is made up of 14 amino acids. V lost 3 bases, J lost 5 bases, and 3 bases stayed unmatched. CDR1 KGHDR and CDR2 SFDVKD come from the germline V gene. The DNA of the CDR3 is TGTGCCACCAGTGATCCACAGGGGGCGGAGACCCAGTACTTC. This translates into CATSDPQGAETQYF.

This clone was detected once. This chain links TRBV19 with TRBJ2-7, with 13 positions matching TRBD2. CDR3 size: 16 residues. V dropped 5 bases and J dropped 7; count of bases not matched to a gene: 11. Germline CDR1 reads LNHDA; CDR2 reads SQIVND (reference sequence). CDR3 in amino acids: CASSPLRTSGSGEQYF. For the CDR3, the DNA is TGTGCCAGTAGTCCCCTCCGGACTAGCGGGAGTGGTGAGCAGTACTTC.

The gene calls are TRBV20-1 and TRBJ2-5, with 16 bases lining up with TRBD2. The germline V gene encodes CDR1 DFQATT and CDR2 SNEGSKA (reference sequence). The CDR3 has 17 amino acids. V was clipped by 3 bases and J by 5 bases; unmatched bases: 9. As DNA, the CDR3 is TGCAGTGCTAGTTTGGGACTAGCGGGAGGGCCTCGGGAGACCCAGTACTTC. Translation: CSASLGLAGGPRETQYF.

The V and J genes are TRBV6-1 and TRBJ1-5; TRBD1 aligns across 9 bases. V gave up 3 bases and J gave up 4 bases; unmatched junction bases: 7. There are 16 residues in the CDR3. Per the germline V gene, CDR1 is MNHNS and CDR2 is SASEGT. The CDR3 DNA reads TGTGCCAGCAGTGAGCTACCCGGGACAGGGAATCAGCCCCAGCATTTT. The encoded protein is CASSELPGTGNQPQHF.

The rearrangement joins TRBV5-1 to TRBJ2-1; the match to TRBD2 covers 11 bases. The CDR3 runs 16 residues. Looked up from germline, CDR1 is SGHRS and CDR2 is YFSETQ. V dropped 2 bases and J dropped 4; count of bases not matched to a gene: 5. The CDR3 bases are TGCGCCAGCAGCTTACGTAGCGGGGGGGCGTACAATGAGCAGTTCTTC. It translates to CASSLRSGGAYNEQFF. Full variable domain (rest looked up from reference TRBV5-1 and TRBJ2-1): KAGVTQTPRYLIKTRGQQVTLSCSPISGHRSVSWYQQTPGQGLQFLFEYFSETQRNKGNFPGRFSGRQFSNSRSEMNVSTLELGDSALYLCASSLRSGGAYNEQFFGPGTRLTVL.